What follows are 5 T cell receptor beta chains derived from one specimen sequenced in a study of T cells after posttransplantation cyclophosphamide. The table came from immunoSEQ multiplex PCR; TCRdb's copy has only in-frame clones and leaves some out. The sample includes tens of thousands of clones, approximately 78% of them seen just once. Busulfan-fludarabine conditioning, marrow transplant, and cyclophosphamide on days +3 and +4 were administered. The sequencing here drew on CD4+ T cells sorted from blood, taken approximately 2,000 days after a stem cell transplant with posttransplant cyclophosphamide. Every receptor here comes from a female patient in her 40s who received an allogeneic stem cell transplant from a related donor, was CMV-positive, and had no GVHD. Some T cells may originate from the graft donor.

The rearrangement links TRBV14 to TRBJ1-1, with 7 bases that match TRBD1. The V gene's germline CDR1 is SGHDN and CDR2 FVKESK. This CDR3 is 16 amino acids long. J lost 0 bases, V lost 4 bases, and 8 bases had no gene match. The CDR3 nucleotides are TGTGCCAGCAGCCGGCGTTCAGGGGGATTGAACACTGAAGCTTTCTTT. This translates into CASSRRSGGLNTEAFF.

The chain links TRBV6-6 to TRBJ1-2; D gene ambiguous. Germline CDR1 MNHNY, CDR2 SVGAGI (reference sequence). The CDR3 has 14 amino acids. V was pared by 0 bases and J by 8 bases, with 13 bases between. CDR3 bases: TGTGCCAGCAGTTACTCGAAACGGGGTTGGGGCTACACCTTC. Translated: CASSYSKRGWGYTF.

The rearrangement links TRBV5-1 to TRBJ1-1; maybe TRBD1 (5 bases). The germline CDR1 and CDR2 sequences are SGHRS and YFSETQ. The CDR3 totals 13 residues. The CDR3 here is CATKEGSNTEAFF. CDR3 bases: TGCGCGACAAAGGAGGGGTCGAACACTGAAGCTTTCTTT.

The chain employs TRBV5-1 and TRBJ2-7, with 7 bases fitting TRBD2. Trimming cost V 0 bases and J 0 bases; bases outside gene matches: 6. CDR1 is SGHRS, CDR2 YFSETQ, per germline. This CDR3 contains 16 residues. CDR3 sequence (DNA): TGCGCCAGCAGCTTGGGCCCCCGCGGGGGCTCCTACGAGCAGTACTTC. Translating gives CASSLGPRGGSYEQYF.

This clone was seen a handful of times. The chain uses TRBV7-9 and TRBJ1-1, with D perhaps matching TRBD1 (5 bases). Germline loops: CDR1 SEHNR, CDR2 FQNEAQ (reference sequence). The CDR3 is 16 amino acids. V shed 5 bases and J shed 1 base, with 17 bases lying between them. CDR3 region: CASSEHPGFTNTEAFF. CDR3 in DNA: TGTGCCAGCAGCGAACATCCAGGGTTCACGAACACTGAAGCTTTCTTT.